What follows describes a single T cell receptor (beta chain). The data were obtained in a study of technical replicates of blood from a few donors. Produced via immunoSEQ multiplex PCR; TCRdb's table is partial and in-frame only. The sample carries around 80,000 clones, more than 95% recorded once. Germline trimming cut 7 bases from V and 2 bases from J; bases unmatched to any gene: 2. From germline, CDR1 is LNHDA and CDR2 SQIVND (reference sequence). The CDR3 is 14 residues long. J is TRBJ2-6 and V is TRBV19, with 7 bases matching TRBD1. Sequenced input: T cells isolated from PBMCs. The TCR originated in a human donor in good health. This chain's CDR3 is CASTTGAGANVLTF. The CDR3, as DNA: TGTGCCAGTACCACAGGGGCTGGGGCCAACGTCCTGACTTTC.